The clone carrying this T cell receptor beta chain was observed a handful of times. Its antigen is currently unknown. The source material, RNA transcripts, was used to amplify TCR beta CDR3 regions. The study used the HTBI primer set for a first-round RT-PCR of the TCR CDR3. MiXCR, run by TCRdb on the multiplex PCR reads, gives a single entry per CDR3 protein. The sample has roughly 350,000 distinct CDR3 sequences; about 14% are singletons. V was pared by 2 bases and J by 7 bases, with 12 bases between. This CDR3 comprises 14 residues. CDR1 and CDR2 from the germline V gene are MDHEN and SYDVKM. The record originates from a study of T cells in Graves' hyperthyroidism and ophthalmopathy. Patients having uncontrolled infection, another autoimmune disease, pregnancy or lactation were not included. Study-wide results and limits: Within blood appeared most thyroid clonotypes that had expanded above 0.001. Ophthalmopathy was predicted by the model a median of approximately 6 months ahead of onset.

The chain links TRBV28 to TRBJ2-1, with D unresolved. This TCR was sampled from a woman younger than 45 with Graves' ophthalmopathy. Input material: blood. The CDR3 protein is CASSLVEGRNEQFF. The CDR3 nucleotides read TGTGCCAGCAGTTTAGTTGAAGGTCGGAATGAGCAGTTCTTC.